The rows below give T cell receptor beta chains drawn from one sample of a study of T cell repertoires and HLA-DP antigens. These receptors are not linked to any known antigen. Clones were read by immunoSEQ multiplex PCR, and TCRdb kept only the in-frame ones, dropping some. The sample consists of about 73,000 clones, over 75% of them appearing once. Sequenced sample: CD4+ T cells from PBMCs. Receptor source: a man in his fifties or sixties in good health and CMV-seronegative. CDR3s include the opening cysteine and the closing phenylalanine or tryptophan. Fields, in order: V gene, clone size, D gene, J gene, CDR3 DNA, CDR3 protein. D genes are given only for firm matches. Expanded clones get a size class; other rows say once, few or many, or leave the size out.

V gene: TRBV28
clone size: few
D gene: -
J gene: TRBJ2-1
CDR3 DNA: TGTGCCAGCACTAAATCGGGGTGGCGGGGAGAAAATTACAATGAGCAGTTCTTC
CDR3 protein: CASTKSGWRGENYNEQFF

V gene: TRBV9
clone size: -
D gene: -
J gene: TRBJ1-2
CDR3 DNA: TGTGCCAGCAGCGTAGCCCGGGGAGGGGGCTACACCTTC
CDR3 protein: CASSVARGGGYTF

V gene: TRBV30
clone size: -
D gene: TRBD1
J gene: TRBJ1-6
CDR3 DNA: TGTGCCTGGAGTGTAAGGGACAGGGGTTTGTCACCCCTCCACTTT
CDR3 protein: CAWSVRDRGLSPLHF

V gene: TRBV19
clone size: once
D gene: TRBD1
J gene: TRBJ2-5
CDR3 DNA: TGTGCCAGTAGTATGGGGACAGGGGAGGTGACCCAGTACTTC
CDR3 protein: CASSMGTGEVTQYF

V gene: TRBV5-8
clone size: -
D gene: -
J gene: TRBJ2-5
CDR3 DNA: TGTGCCAGCAGCGCACGGGGCAAGGAGACCCAGTACTTC
CDR3 protein: CASSARGKETQYF

V gene: TRBV7-3
clone size: -
D gene: -
J gene: TRBJ2-2
CDR3 DNA: TGTGCCAGCAGCCTTCAGGGAGTAGACACCGGGGAGCTGTTTTTT
CDR3 protein: CASSLQGVDTGELFF

V gene: TRBV7-3
clone size: -
D gene: -
J gene: TRBJ2-2
CDR3 DNA: TGTGCCAGCAGCCGCCAAGGTCCGAACACCGGGGAGCTGTTTTTT
CDR3 protein: CASSRQGPNTGELFF

V gene: TRBV7-9
clone size: -
D gene: -
J gene: TRBJ2-7
CDR3 DNA: TGTGCCAGCAGCTTAGCAGACTCCTACGAGCAGTACTTC
CDR3 protein: CASSLADSYEQYF

V gene: TRBV7-2
clone size: once
D gene: -
J gene: TRBJ2-7
CDR3 DNA: TGTGCCAGCAGCTCCGGGCGCTACGAGCAGTACTTC
CDR3 protein: CASSSGRYEQYF

V gene: TRBV4-3
clone size: -
D gene: -
J gene: TRBJ2-1
CDR3 DNA: TGCGCCAGCAGCCAAGGTCCCCGGGCCCTAGATTACAATGAGCAGTTCTTC
CDR3 protein: CASSQGPRALDYNEQFF

V gene: TRBV29-1
clone size: few
D gene: TRBD2
J gene: TRBJ2-1
CDR3 DNA: TGCAGCGCCCGGACTAGCGGGAATGGTGAGCAGTTCTTC
CDR3 protein: CSARTSGNGEQFF

V gene: TRBV19
clone size: -
D gene: -
J gene: TRBJ2-2
CDR3 DNA: TGTGCCAGTATCCCGACTGCGAACACCGGGGAGCTGTTTTTT
CDR3 protein: CASIPTANTGELFF

V gene: TRBV4-1
clone size: -
D gene: -
J gene: TRBJ2-2
CDR3 DNA: TGCGCCAGCAGCCAAGGATTAAAGAACACCGGGGAGCTGTTTTTT
CDR3 protein: CASSQGLKNTGELFF

V gene: TRBV5-1
clone size: -
D gene: TRBD2
J gene: TRBJ2-1
CDR3 DNA: TGCGCCAGCAGTCTCATAGGGACTAGCGGGACCAATGAGCAGTTCTTC
CDR3 protein: CASSLIGTSGTNEQFF

V gene: TRBV7-2
clone size: few
D gene: -
J gene: TRBJ1-2
CDR3 DNA: TGTGCCAGCACCCTGAATGGAGGGGACTATGGCTACACCTTC
CDR3 protein: CASTLNGGDYGYTF

V gene: TRBV5-1
clone size: -
D gene: -
J gene: TRBJ2-3
CDR3 DNA: TGCGCCAGCAGCTCGCAGACAGCCCAAACGCAGTATTTT
CDR3 protein: CASSSQTAQTQYF

V gene: TRBV27
clone size: -
D gene: TRBD1
J gene: TRBJ2-1
CDR3 DNA: TGTGCCAGCAGTTTAACGGGGACAGGGTACAATGAGCAGTTCTTC
CDR3 protein: CASSLTGTGYNEQFF

V gene: TRBV30
clone size: -
D gene: TRBD2
J gene: TRBJ2-7
CDR3 DNA: TGTGCCTGGGGATCCTTACGTAGCGGGGGGATTAGCTCCTACGAGCAGTACTTC
CDR3 protein: CAWGSLRSGGISSYEQYF

V gene: TRBV14
clone size: -
D gene: TRBD2
J gene: TRBJ2-1
CDR3 DNA: TGTGCCAGCAGCCCTCCGGGACTAGCGGGATACAATGAGCAGTTCTTC
CDR3 protein: CASSPPGLAGYNEQFF

V gene: TRBV30
clone size: -
D gene: TRBD2
J gene: TRBJ2-1
CDR3 DNA: TGTGCCTGGAGGGTGCGGGGGGGGCGGTACAATGAGCAGTTCTTC
CDR3 protein: CAWRVRGGRYNEQFF

V gene: TRBV5-3
clone size: -
D gene: -
J gene: TRBJ2-4
CDR3 DNA: TGTGCCAGAAGGAAATTAACAGGGTTTTCATCCAAAAACATTCAGTACTTC
CDR3 protein: CARRKLTGFSSKNIQYF

V gene: TRBV6-4
clone size: -
D gene: -
J gene: TRBJ2-3
CDR3 DNA: TGTGCCAGCAGTCTCGAGTCTCACAGAGATACGCAGTATTTT
CDR3 protein: CASSLESHRDTQYF